The present entry profiles one TCR beta chain with its context. Its antigen is unknown. Germline assignment: CDR1 DFQATT and CDR2 SNEGSKA (reference sequence). V dropped 3 bases and J dropped 4; count of bases not matched to a gene: 2. This CDR3 is 12 amino acids long. Findings of the study overall: Greatest tumor Treg TCR overlap was with tumor naive CD4+ cells.

TCRdb called the 5' RACE reads again in MiXCR, with one record for every CDR3 protein. Of some 5,500 distinct CDR3 sequences in the sample, 52% were seen once. Memory CD4+ cells were defined as CD4+CD45RO+CD25-. The chain joins TRBV20-1 to TRBJ2-7; the match to TRBD1 covers 8 bases. Material: memory CD4+ T cells sorted from blood. Specified subset: memory CD4+ T cells, CD4+CD45RO+CD25-. The TCR comes from a female donor with breast cancer. The CDR3 DNA reads TGCAGTGCTAGCGACAGGGGATACGAGCAGTACTTC. The encoded protein is CSASDRGYEQYF.